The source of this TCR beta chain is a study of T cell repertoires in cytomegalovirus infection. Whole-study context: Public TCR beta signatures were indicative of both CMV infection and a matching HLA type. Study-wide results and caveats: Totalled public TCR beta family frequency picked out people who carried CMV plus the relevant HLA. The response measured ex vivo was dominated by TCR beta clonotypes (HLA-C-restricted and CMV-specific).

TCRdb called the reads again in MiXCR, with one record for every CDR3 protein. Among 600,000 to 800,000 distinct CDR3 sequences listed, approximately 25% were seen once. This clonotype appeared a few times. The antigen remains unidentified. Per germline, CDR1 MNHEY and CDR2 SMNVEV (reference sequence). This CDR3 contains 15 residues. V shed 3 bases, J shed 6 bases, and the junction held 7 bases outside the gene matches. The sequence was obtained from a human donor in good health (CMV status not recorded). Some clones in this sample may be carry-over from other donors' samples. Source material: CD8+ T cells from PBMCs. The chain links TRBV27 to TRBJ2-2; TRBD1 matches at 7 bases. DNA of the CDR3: TGTGCCAGCAGTTTGTGGACAGGCTGGGCCGGGGAGCTGTTTTTT. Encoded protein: CASSLWTGWAGELFF.